This TCR beta chain was recorded in a study of blood T cell repertoires in COVID-19. The length of the CDR3 is 15 residues. Germline CDR1 reads SGHNT; CDR2 reads YYREEE (reference sequence). J was trimmed by 6 bases and V by 4 bases; bases with no gene match: 6. The repertoire was sequenced with immunoSEQ multiplex PCR; TCRdb's copy has only in-frame clones and lacks some. The sample carries about 270,000 clones, approximately 91% recorded once. The clonotype originates from a woman between 40 and 55 years old with acute COVID-19. The chain links TRBV5-4 to TRBJ2-1; TRBD2 aligns across 11 bases. The sequenced material came from PBMCs or T cells enriched from blood (not recorded which). In DNA form, the CDR3 reads TGTGCCAGCAGCCTTACTAGCGGGAGTTTCAATGAGCAGTTCTTC. Translating gives CASSLTSGSFNEQFF.